This paragraph reports one T cell receptor beta chain. Its binding antigen is unknown. The library was made by the immunoSEQ multiplex PCR assay. A mixture of 60 forward primers for TCR Vbeta segments and 13 reverse primers for TCR Jbeta segments was used in the multiplex PCR. The CDR3 region of rearranged TCR beta genes was amplified from genomic DNA with a multiplex PCR assay. Amplified TCR beta libraries were sequenced as 87-base-pair reads on the Illumina HiSeq System. The authors processed their data as follows. A later analysis tallied 75 million to 85 million unique TCR beta chains across the 650 to 750 repertoires, and about 10 million of those chains were shared by two or more donors. Raw reads were error-corrected and collapsed into unique sequences by a nearest-neighbor algorithm in which closely related sequences were merged to remove PCR and sequencing errors. CDR3 sequences were aligned to IMGT reference sequences to assign V, D and J gene segments. For a sequence to be retained, at least a six-nucleotide match to both a V gene segment and a J gene segment was required. A rearrangement was called productive if the CDR3 had no stop codons and remained in frame with V and J, and every other rearrangement was called non-productive. Following IMGT convention, CDR3 was defined as the stretch from the second conserved V-encoded cysteine to the conserved J-encoded phenylalanine. The earlier analysis of around 640 of the donors excluded sequences that lacked an unambiguous match to a single V gene segment. An earlier analysis of several hundred of the donors called V segments functional above 56.7% productive rearrangements and segregating when the between-donor standard deviation exceeded 5%. A statistical classification framework was developed to diagnose cytomegalovirus status using the catalog of TCR beta chain sequences. In a later analysis, TCR nucleotide sequences were compared against IMGT/GENE-DB human TR gene sequences so that V and J genes could be assigned. A later analysis assigned CDR3 sequences and most-parsimonious VDJ recombination scenarios with the TCRdist pipeline. A later analysis defined each TCR beta chain by its CDR3 amino acid sequence plus V-gene family, and excluded reads lacking a unique V-gene family. To address suspected cross-contamination and a sequencing artifact, a later analysis removed around 600 highly shared, low-generation-probability nucleotide sequences. In a later analysis, a clonal expansion index was calculated for each public chain from normalized within-repertoire ranks of inferred template counts. A later analysis computed generation probabilities with a VDJ recombination model fitted to out-of-frame rearrangements, and checked the results against IGoR. In a later analysis, TCR-TCR, TCR-HLA and TCR-CMV co-occurrence was scored with hypergeometric tests, and a repertoire-size bias correction was applied to TCR pairs. In a later analysis, false discovery rates were estimated by permuting HLA or CMV assignments 20 times. A later analysis grouped co-occurring TCRs with DBSCAN, adding TCRdist sequence similarity when clustering within HLA-allele-positive subsets. For co-occurrence clustering, repertoires with fewer than 30,000 or more than 120,000 public chains were excluded, along with roughly 5 repertoires with anomalous nucleotide sharing. This is the immuneACCESS table as TCRdb keeps it, with only in-frame sequences that have V and J called. A part of the clones is gone; compared with another copy, unresolved V genes explain less than half, and the rest is unexplained. V and J calls and clone size are given by that table; D and trimming were obtained from the DNA. The sample's table covers around 84,000 clones. The ten largest clonotypes hold approximately 4.2% of the sample.

V drops 5 bases and J drops 7 bases, leaving 21 bases in between. Per the germline V gene, SGHTA is the CDR1 and FQGTGA is the CDR2. CDR3 length: 16 amino acids, cysteine to phenylalanine. Of the read, only the CDR3 DNA is kept; its 48 bases are in frame from base 1. In total, roughly 710 healthy bone marrow donors made up the cohort. At the time of sampling, every cohort member was nominally healthy, though immune exposures that went unrecorded were likely present. The donor tested CMV seronegative and was one of the 352 seronegative cohort members. Each donor provided a peripheral blood sample, and peripheral blood mononuclear cells were used for TCR beta sequencing. Genomic DNA was extracted from the blood cell samples with the Qiagen DNeasy Blood Extraction Kit. These data originate in a study of cytomegalovirus exposure and HLA in healthy donors (dated by TCRdb to between 2016 and 2019). In the study overall: According to an earlier analysis of 587 of the donors, 150 million to 200 million T cells yielded 117 million unique TCR beta sequences and 276 Gb of sequence data. About 310 gigabases of sequencing data and approximately 80 million unique TCR sequences were included in an early release covering roughly 600 HLA-typed donors. Alongside the repertoire data, information on donor age, sex, ethnicity and CMV serostatus was compiled. On average, around 200,000 unique TCR beta nucleotide sequences were sequenced per donor among a few hundred genotyped donors of the cohort, with around 19% of those sequences being non-productive. To predict cytomegalovirus infection status, the study combined high-throughput TCR immunosequencing, statistical association of individual TCRs with disease status, and machine learning. Along with the approximately 700-subject first cohort, a separate validation cohort of approximately 110 different subjects was used. A later analysis re-examined previously published TCR beta repertoires from more than 550 donors and added high-resolution HLA genotyping to investigate patterns of TCR occurrence. Typing coverage differed by locus: A, B, C, DRB1 and DQB1 were typed in roughly 620-630 donors, DQA1 in about 560, DPA1 in 600 to 610, and DPB1 in around 440. To decide whether each TCR beta V gene segment behaved as functional or pseudogenic, an earlier analysis of some 540 of the donors relied on high-throughput TCR beta sequencing. The study aimed to test whether signatures of past pathogen exposure could be identified by cataloging public T cell receptors. A later genetic analysis used genome-wide SNP genotypes for about 65% of the roughly 700 donors, treating that subset as a discovery cohort. About 5 DR-DQ haplotypes were handled as single units for association and clustering, since linkage in the cohort was strong. Both class I and class II loci were covered by HLA typing, at four-digit resolution. All discovery cohort repertoires had been generated on a single sequencing platform. The later analysis used no new phenotypic data to find candidate immune exposures, relying instead on TCR beta sequences and their occurrence across donors. The T cell repertoires of 700 or so subjects were profiled by immunosequencing and related to cytomegalovirus serostatus. The genetic ancestry cluster associated with self-reported Caucasian donors included about 81% of the roughly 380 genotyped donors. Study-wide conclusions, independent of this receptor: A group of highly shared sequence variants was considered likely to be a technical artifact of the sequencing pipeline. Roughly uniform sequencing depth across donors was assumed in presence/absence analyses, although this assumption may not hold. A few of the identified cytomegalovirus-associated TCR beta chains were confirmed in vitro to be specific for cytomegalovirus antigens. At a false discovery rate of 0.05, a later analysis linked 16,951 TCR beta sequences to specific HLA alleles. In both the original and validation cohorts, the classifier was reported to diagnose cytomegalovirus status with high specificity and sensitivity. In an earlier analysis of about 600 of the donors, most TCR beta V segments appeared in productive rearrangements about 87% or about 30% of the time, broadly matching IMGT annotations. In a later analysis, several top co-occurrence clusters were reported to appear linked to parvovirus B19, influenza, CMV and Epstein-Barr virus. While some public TCRs were present in many individuals, most TCR sequences turned up only very rarely across donors. The 87-base-pair reads could not distinguish some IMGT-functional V segments, including TRBV6-2 and TRBV6-3, so those segments were excluded. In a later analysis, most CMV-associated TCR beta chains were found to appear HLA-restricted, with HLA associations seemingly driven largely by CMV exposure. Linkage disequilibrium might explain the correlated functional status among segregating V segments, but an unknown experimental factor could not be excluded. The cohort was sequenced for TCR beta chains only, and without alpha or paired-chain data the features that could be detected were limited. In a later analysis, TCR association rates were found to vary across HLA loci, with the most associated TCRs seen for DRB1 alleles and the fewest for HLA-C alleles. A later analysis found that HLA-associated TCR beta chains were more clonally expanded and had lower generation probabilities than equally common non-associated chains. The earlier analysis of about 600 of the donors excluded roughly 17 rarely observed V segments, including chromosome 9 orphons, because counts were too low. HLA typing was unavailable for some donors at each locus, so association tests used only the typed subset. A later genetic analysis associated a missense DCLRE1C variant with V-gene and J-gene trimming of TCR beta chains, and an independent cohort replicated the association. A further reported finding was that TCR beta sequences accurately predicted the HLA-A and HLA-B alleles for most subjects in the first cohort. The only immune exposure information available for the cohort was CMV serostatus. According to a later genetic analysis, donors in an Asian-associated ancestry cluster had fewer N-insertions in productive TCRs than the approximately 650-donor mean. Strong co-occurrence of HLA alleles, especially DR and DQ, made assigning TCR associations to individual alleles difficult. According to the authors, the approach could potentially be generalized to other disease states and immunological phenotypes. The study listed 150 to 200 TCR beta chains as associated with cytomegalovirus.

The sequencing sample was made of PBMCs. The sequence is built from TRBV7-3 and TRBJ2-1; TRBD2 is possibly the D segment (6 matching bases). The receptor was isolated from a young man in good health and CMV-seronegative. The CDR3 protein: CASSPSWAGPGNEQFF. The nucleotide sequence reads TGTGCCAGCAGCCCGAGTTGGGCGGGGCCAGGGAATGAGCAGTTCTTC.